The entry below describes one T cell receptor (beta chain). Antigen unknown. Method: immunoSEQ multiplex PCR; TCRdb's copy keeps in-frame clones and lacks some. The table includes about 140,000 clones, 80% to 90% detected once. The record originates from a study of cytomegalovirus exposure and HLA in healthy donors. CDR1 and CDR2 (germline): SGHNT, YYREEE (reference sequence). V lost 10 bases, J lost 4 bases, and 14 bases lay in between. The CDR3 contains 12 residues. Findings and limits, study-wide: According to reports, the classifier identified cytomegalovirus status with high specificity and sensitivity. The study flagged 150 to 200 TCR beta chains as cytomegalovirus-associated. Confirmation in vitro established that a few CMV-associated chains were specific for CMV antigens.

The chain links TRBV5-4 to TRBJ1-2, with no clear D. The specimen sequenced was PBMCs. This TCR was recovered from a man between 18 and 35 years old in good health and CMV-seronegative. The CDR3: CAWIDGAYGYTF. CDR3 in DNA: TGTGCCTGGATTGACGGAGCCTATGGCTACACCTTC.